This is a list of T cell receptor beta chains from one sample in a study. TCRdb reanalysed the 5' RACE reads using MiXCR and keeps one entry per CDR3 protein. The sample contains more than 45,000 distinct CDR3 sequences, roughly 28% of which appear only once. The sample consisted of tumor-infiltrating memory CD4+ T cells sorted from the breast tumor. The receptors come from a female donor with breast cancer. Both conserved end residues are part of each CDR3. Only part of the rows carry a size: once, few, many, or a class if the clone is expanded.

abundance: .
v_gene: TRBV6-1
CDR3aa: CASSVDRSSYEQYF

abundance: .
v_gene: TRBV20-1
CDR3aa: CSAVPGQGTDTQYF

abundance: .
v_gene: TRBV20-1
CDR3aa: CSAPSPWGTNNEQFF

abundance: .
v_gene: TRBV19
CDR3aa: CASSRTTGSSYNEQFF

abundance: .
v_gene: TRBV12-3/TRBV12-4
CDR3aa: CASSNGPGDNEQFF

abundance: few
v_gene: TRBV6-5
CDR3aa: CASSYSGGQGQPQHF

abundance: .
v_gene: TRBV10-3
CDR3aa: CAISESRVGETQYF

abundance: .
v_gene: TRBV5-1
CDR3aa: CASSLDSGRPSGAQFF

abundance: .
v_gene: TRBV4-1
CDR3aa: CASSQNEAENTEAFF

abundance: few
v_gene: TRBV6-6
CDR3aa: CASSSASRGNTIYF

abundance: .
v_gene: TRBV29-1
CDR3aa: CSGAVYGGNAEAFF

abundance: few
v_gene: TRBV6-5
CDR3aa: CASSPNSLGGSYEQYF

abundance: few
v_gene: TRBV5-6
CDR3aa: CASSRNRGLTDTQYF

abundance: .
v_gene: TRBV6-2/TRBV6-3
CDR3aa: CASSGTLATYEQYF

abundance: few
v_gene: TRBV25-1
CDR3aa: CASSEGTGPYEKLFF

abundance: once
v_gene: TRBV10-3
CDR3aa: CAISESWVLSTVNTEALF

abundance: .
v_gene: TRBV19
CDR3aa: CASSIQGIPGELFF

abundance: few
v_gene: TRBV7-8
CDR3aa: CASSLSTGSNTGELFF

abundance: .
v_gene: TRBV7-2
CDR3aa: CASSYSGGVYNEQFF

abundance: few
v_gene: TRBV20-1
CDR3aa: CSAREGLTGQNSPLHF

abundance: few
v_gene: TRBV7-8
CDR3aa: CASSAVPGQGETQYF

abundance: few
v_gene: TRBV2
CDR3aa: CASRTGQGGHGYTF

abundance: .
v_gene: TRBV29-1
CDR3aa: CSVKGSTNTGELFF

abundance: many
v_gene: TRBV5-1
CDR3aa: CASSPRPAGGSGETQYF

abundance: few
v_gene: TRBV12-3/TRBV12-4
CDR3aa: CASSLIRGTLDTQYF

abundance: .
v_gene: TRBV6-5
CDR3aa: CASSLRTGGNSPLHF

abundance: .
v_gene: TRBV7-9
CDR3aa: CASQGSSGELFF

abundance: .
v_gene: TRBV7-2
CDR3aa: CASSSSFGSGSPYEQYF

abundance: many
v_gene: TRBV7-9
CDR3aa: CASSPAGQPQHF

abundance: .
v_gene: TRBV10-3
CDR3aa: CATGAGSETQYF

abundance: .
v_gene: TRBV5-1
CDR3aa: CASSRSGARNEKLFF

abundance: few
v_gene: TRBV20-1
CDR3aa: CSARGGSGIGELFF

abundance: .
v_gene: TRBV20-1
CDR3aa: CSARRRGTEAFF

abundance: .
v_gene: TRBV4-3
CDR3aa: CASRLAGDSTGELFF

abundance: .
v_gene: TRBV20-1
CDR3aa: CSGSKGGNTEAFF

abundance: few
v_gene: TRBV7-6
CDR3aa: CASTRASGRSNEQFF

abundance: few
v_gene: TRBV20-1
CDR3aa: CSARDLRSNEQFF

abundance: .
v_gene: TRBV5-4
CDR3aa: CASSLAGANYGYTF

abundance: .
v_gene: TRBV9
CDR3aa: CASSSRTGLETQYF

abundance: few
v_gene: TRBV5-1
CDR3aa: CASSNSLAGGPSEQYF

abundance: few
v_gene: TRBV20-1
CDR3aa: CSARDSGSEQFF

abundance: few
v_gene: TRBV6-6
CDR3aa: CASTQPTGRGYGYTF

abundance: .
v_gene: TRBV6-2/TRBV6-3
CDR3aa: CASSNRDREIEQFF